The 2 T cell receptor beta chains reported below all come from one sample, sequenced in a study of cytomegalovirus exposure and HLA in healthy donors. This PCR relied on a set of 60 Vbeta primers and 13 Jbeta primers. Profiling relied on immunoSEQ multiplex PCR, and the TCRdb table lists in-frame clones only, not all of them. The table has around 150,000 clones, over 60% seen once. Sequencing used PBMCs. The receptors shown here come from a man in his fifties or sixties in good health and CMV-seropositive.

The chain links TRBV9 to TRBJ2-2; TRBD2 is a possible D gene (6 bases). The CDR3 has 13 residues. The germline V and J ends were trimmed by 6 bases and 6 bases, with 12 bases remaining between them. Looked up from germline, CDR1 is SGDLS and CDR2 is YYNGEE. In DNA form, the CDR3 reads TGTGCCAGCACCCTTGGGGAGGCCGGGGAGCTGTTTTTT. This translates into CASTLGEAGELFF.

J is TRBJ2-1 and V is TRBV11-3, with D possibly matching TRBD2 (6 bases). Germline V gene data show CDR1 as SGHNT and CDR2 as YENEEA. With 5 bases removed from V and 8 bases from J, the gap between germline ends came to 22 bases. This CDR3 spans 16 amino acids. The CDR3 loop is CASSPPGTYGIDEQFF. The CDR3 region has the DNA TGTGCCAGCAGCCCTCCCGGGACTTATGGTATCGATGAGCAGTTCTTC.